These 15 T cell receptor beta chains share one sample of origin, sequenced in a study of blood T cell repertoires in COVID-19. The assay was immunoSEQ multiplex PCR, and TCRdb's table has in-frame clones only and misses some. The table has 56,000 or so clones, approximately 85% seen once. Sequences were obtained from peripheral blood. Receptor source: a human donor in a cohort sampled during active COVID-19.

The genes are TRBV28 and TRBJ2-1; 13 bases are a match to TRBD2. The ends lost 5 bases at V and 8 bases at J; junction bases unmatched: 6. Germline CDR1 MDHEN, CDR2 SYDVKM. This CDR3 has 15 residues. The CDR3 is CASSILAGGPDEQFF. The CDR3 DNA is TGTGCCAGCAGTATACTAGCGGGAGGGCCTGATGAGCAGTTCTTC. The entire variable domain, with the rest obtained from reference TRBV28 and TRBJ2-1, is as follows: DVKVTQSSRYLVKRTGEKVFLECVQDMDHENMFWYRQDPGLGLRLIYFSYDVKMKEKGDIPEGYSVSREKKERFSLILESASTNQTSMYLCASSILAGGPDEQFFGPGTRLTVL.

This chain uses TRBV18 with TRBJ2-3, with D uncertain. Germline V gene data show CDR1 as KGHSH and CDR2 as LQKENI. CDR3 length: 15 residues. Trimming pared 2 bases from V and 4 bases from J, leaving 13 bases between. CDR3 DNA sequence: TGTGCCAGCTCACCAATTCCGAGTTCGGCAGATACGCAGTATTTT. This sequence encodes CASSPIPSSADTQYF.

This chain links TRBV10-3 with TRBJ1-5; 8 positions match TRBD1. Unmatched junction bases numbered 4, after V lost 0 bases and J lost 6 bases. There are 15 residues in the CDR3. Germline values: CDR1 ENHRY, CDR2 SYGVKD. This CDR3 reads CAISESQGAIQPQHF. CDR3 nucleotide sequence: TGTGCCATCAGTGAGTCGCAGGGGGCGATTCAGCCCCAGCATTTT.

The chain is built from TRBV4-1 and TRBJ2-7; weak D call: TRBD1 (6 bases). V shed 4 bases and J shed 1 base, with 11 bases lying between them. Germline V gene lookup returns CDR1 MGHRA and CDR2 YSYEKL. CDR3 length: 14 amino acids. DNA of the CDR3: TGCGCCAGCAGCCGCGGACAGTTATCCTACGAGCAGTACTTC. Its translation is CASSRGQLSYEQYF.

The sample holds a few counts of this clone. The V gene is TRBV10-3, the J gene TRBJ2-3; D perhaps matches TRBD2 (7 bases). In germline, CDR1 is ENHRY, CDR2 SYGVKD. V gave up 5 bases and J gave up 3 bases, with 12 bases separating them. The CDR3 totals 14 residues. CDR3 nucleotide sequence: TGTGCCATCAGTTCAGGGAGGGGGACAGATACGCAGTATTTT. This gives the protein CAISSGRGTDTQYF.

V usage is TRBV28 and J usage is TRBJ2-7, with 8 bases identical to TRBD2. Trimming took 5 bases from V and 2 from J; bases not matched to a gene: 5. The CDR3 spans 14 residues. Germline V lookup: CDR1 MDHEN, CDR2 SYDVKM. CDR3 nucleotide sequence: TGTGCCAGCAGTCCCCCCGGGAGGGCCTACGAGCAGTACTTC. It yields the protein CASSPPGRAYEQYF.

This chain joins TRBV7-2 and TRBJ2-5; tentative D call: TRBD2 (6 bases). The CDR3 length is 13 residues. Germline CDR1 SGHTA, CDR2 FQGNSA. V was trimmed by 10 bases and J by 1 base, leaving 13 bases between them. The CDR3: CATNKGGQETQYF. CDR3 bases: TGTGCCACTAATAAGGGAGGCCAAGAGACCCAGTACTTC.

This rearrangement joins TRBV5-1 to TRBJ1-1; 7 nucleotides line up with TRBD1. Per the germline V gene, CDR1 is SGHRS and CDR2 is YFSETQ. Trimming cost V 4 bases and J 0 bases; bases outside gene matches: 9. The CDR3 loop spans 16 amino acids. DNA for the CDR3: TGCGCCAGCAGCCTTCTTCCCCAGGGGGTGAACACTGAAGCTTTCTTT. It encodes CASSLLPQGVNTEAFF.

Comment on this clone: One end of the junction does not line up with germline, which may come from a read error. DNA for the CDR3: TGTGCCAGCAGGGAAGACAGAGAGCCGTACTTC. This encodes CASREDREPYF. The chain combines TRBV2 with TRBJ2-7; D may be TRBD1 (5 bases). Looked up from germline, CDR1 is SNHLY and CDR2 is FYNNEI. This CDR3 contains 11 residues.

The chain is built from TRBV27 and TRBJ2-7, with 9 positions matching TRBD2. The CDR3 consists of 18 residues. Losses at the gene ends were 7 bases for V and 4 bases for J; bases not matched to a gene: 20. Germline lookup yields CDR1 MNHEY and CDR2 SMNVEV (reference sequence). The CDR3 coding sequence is TGTGCCAGCATCCCCTTCGGACGGCGGGAGGGCTTTCTGTACGAGCAGTACTTC. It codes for CASIPFGRREGFLYEQYF.

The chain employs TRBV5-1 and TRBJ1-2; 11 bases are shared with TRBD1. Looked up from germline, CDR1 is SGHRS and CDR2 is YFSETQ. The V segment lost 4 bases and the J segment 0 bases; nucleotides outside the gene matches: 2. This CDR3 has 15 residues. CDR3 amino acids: CASSTGQGANYGYTF. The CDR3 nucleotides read TGCGCCAGCAGCACGGGACAGGGGGCTAACTATGGCTACACCTTC.

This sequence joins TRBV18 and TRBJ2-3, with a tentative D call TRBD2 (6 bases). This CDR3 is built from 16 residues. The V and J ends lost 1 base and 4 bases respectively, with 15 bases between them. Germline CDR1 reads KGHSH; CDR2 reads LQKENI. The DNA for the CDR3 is TGTGCCAGCTCACCACGGCGGGACGGGGGATCAGATACGCAGTATTTT. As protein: CASSPRRDGGSDTQYF.

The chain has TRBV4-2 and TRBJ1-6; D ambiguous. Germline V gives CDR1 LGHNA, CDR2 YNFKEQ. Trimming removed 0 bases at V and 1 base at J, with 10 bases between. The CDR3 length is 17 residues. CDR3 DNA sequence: TGTGCCAGCAGCCAAGACAGTGGAGGGTCCTATAATTCACCCCTCCACTTT. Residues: CASSQDSGGSYNSPLHF.

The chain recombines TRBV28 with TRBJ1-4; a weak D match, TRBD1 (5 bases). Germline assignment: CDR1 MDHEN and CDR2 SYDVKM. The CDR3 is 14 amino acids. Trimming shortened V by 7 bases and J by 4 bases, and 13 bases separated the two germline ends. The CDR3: CASTAGGNNEKLFF. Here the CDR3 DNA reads TGTGCCAGCACCGCCGGGGGGAATAATGAAAAACTGTTTTTT.

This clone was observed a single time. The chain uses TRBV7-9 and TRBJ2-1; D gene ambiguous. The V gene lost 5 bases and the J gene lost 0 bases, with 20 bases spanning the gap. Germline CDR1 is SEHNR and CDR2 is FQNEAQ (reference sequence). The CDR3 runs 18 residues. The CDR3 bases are TGTGCCAGCAGCCCCCTTATTTATAACTGGTCCTCCTACAATGAGCAGTTCTTC. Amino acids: CASSPLIYNWSSYNEQFF.